This is a list of T cell receptor beta chains from one sample in a study of blood T cell repertoires in COVID-19. Repertoires were generated with immunoSEQ multiplex PCR, while TCRdb's copy carries only in-frame clones and drops some. The table has about 59,000 clones, more than 60% seen once; the top ten hold roughly 10%. Sequencing was done on a sample of peripheral blood. Receptors originate from a human donor in a cohort sampled during active COVID-19. Both conserved end residues are part of each CDR3. D genes are given only for firm matches. The listing skips clone size in some rows; elsewhere it reads once, few, many or a size class.

size,V,J,D,CDR3,DNA
-,TRBV5-1,TRBJ2-7,TRBD2,CASSFGGRKDEQYF,TGCGCCAGCAGCTTTGGCGGGAGGAAGGACGAGCAGTACTTC
-,TRBV5-4,TRBJ2-2,-,CASSLAIGRGTGELFF,TGTGCCAGCAGCTTGGCCATCGGACGGGGAACCGGGGAGCTGTTTTTT
-,TRBV2,TRBJ2-7,TRBD1,CASRRTGSYEQYF,TGTGCCAGCCGCCGGACAGGCTCCTACGAGCAGTACTTC
-,TRBV21-1,TRBJ2-7,-,CASSKMASSYEQYF,TGTGCCAGCAGCAAGATGGCTAGCAGCTACGAGCAGTACTTC
-,TRBV12-5,TRBJ2-1,TRBD1,CASGKETGEQFF,TGTGCTAGTGGTAAAGAGACAGGGGAGCAGTTCTTC
-,TRBV2,TRBJ2-5,TRBD2,CAGRTSGLQETQYF,TGTGCCGGTAGGACTAGCGGGTTACAAGAGACCCAGTACTTC
-,TRBV2,TRBJ1-5,TRBD1,CASSLLTGTDQPQHF,TGTGCCAGCAGTCTTCTGACAGGGACGGATCAGCCCCAGCATTTT
-,TRBV23-1,TRBJ1-4,-,CASSQVRRDRSVGTNEKLFF,TGCGCCAGCAGTCAAGTTAGGAGGGACCGAAGTGTAGGAACTAATGAAAAACTGTTTTTT
-,TRBV19,TRBJ1-4,TRBD1,CASRQGGNDEKLFF,TGTGCCAGTAGACAGGGGGGAAACGATGAAAAACTGTTTTTT
-,TRBV7-9,TRBJ2-3,TRBD2,CASSRPGLPYKDTQYF,TGTGCCAGCAGTCGTCCGGGACTACCTTATAAAGATACGCAGTATTTT
-,TRBV19,TRBJ2-5,-,CASSIQHSGVVAQYF,TGTGCCAGTAGTATACAGCACTCGGGGGTCGTAGCCCAGTACTTC
-,TRBV7-9,TRBJ2-2,TRBD1,CASSRDRDGRELFF,TGTGCCAGCAGCCGGGACAGGGACGGCCGGGAGCTGTTTTTT
-,TRBV4-2,TRBJ2-2,-,CASSQDYRFRGDPSNTGELFF,TGTGCCAGCAGCCAAGATTATAGGTTCAGGGGGGACCCTTCGAACACCGGGGAGCTGTTTTTT
-,TRBV7-8,TRBJ2-7,TRBD1,CASSLSTGQGALEQYF,TGTGCCAGCAGCCTAAGTACTGGACAGGGGGCCCTCGAGCAGTACTTC
once,TRBV15,TRBJ1-1,-,CATSRGGWGNTEAFF,TGTGCCACCAGCAGAGGAGGGTGGGGGAACACTGAAGCTTTCTTT
-,TRBV19,TRBJ2-7,-,CASKKEGNEQYF,TGTGCCAGTAAGAAGGAGGGCAACGAGCAGTACTTC
-,TRBV6-6,TRBJ2-5,TRBD2,CASSYRRESGETQYF,TGTGCCAGCAGTTACCGGCGGGAGTCAGGAGAGACCCAGTACTTC
-,TRBV5-1,TRBJ1-6,TRBD1,CASSLSARGTANSPLHF,TGCGCCAGCAGCTTGTCGGCCCGCGGGACAGCAAATTCACCCCTCCACTTT
-,TRBV25-1,TRBJ2-5,TRBD1,CASSPGQGKTQYF,TGTGCCAGCAGTCCAGGACAGGGAAAGACCCAGTACTTC
few,TRBV4-3,TRBJ2-1,-,CASSQEGPRLELYNEQFF,TGCGCCAGCAGCCAAGAAGGCCCCAGACTAGAGCTTTACAATGAGCAGTTCTTC
-,TRBV28,TRBJ2-7,-,CASSRLGHPEQYF,TGTGCCAGCAGTCGGCTGGGCCATCCCGAGCAGTACTTC
-,TRBV9,TRBJ1-2,TRBD1,CASSARLTGAVDGYTF,TGTGCCAGCAGCGCCCGGTTGACAGGGGCGGTGGATGGCTACACCTTC
-,TRBV4-2,TRBJ2-1,TRBD2,CASSPGLADYNEQFF,TGTGCCAGCAGCCCGGGACTAGCGGACTACAATGAGCAGTTCTTC
few,TRBV18,TRBJ1-1,-,CASSPRQANTEAFF,TGTGCCAGCTCACCACGCCAGGCCAACACTGAAGCTTTCTTT
few,TRBV7-2,TRBJ2-7,-,CASSLRLRDGYEQYF,TGTGCCAGCAGCTTACGTTTGCGGGATGGATACGAGCAGTACTTC
-,TRBV15,TRBJ2-3,-,CATSTTRISTDTQYF,TGTGCCACCAGCACCACGCGGATCAGCACAGATACGCAGTATTTT
-,TRBV19,TRBJ2-7,TRBD2,CASSPSGRTYEQYF,TGTGCCAGTAGTCCCAGCGGGAGGACCTACGAGCAGTACTTC
few,TRBV7-2,TRBJ2-5,TRBD1,CASNPTGAETQYF,TGTGCCAGCAACCCGACAGGGGCGGAGACCCAGTACTTC
-,TRBV19,TRBJ2-7,TRBD1,CASSMKGQAFYEQYF,TGTGCCAGTAGTATGAAGGGACAGGCCTTTTACGAGCAGTACTTC
once,TRBV7-2,TRBJ2-3,-,CASSGQIATDTQYF,TGTGCCAGCAGCGGACAGATCGCCACAGATACGCAGTATTTT
-,TRBV19,TRBJ2-5,TRBD2,CASRLAGETQYF,TGTGCCAGTAGATTAGCGGGAGAGACCCAGTACTTC
-,TRBV29-1,TRBJ2-1,TRBD2,CSVEGTSGRILNNEQFF,TGCAGCGTTGAAGGGACTAGCGGGAGAATTCTCAACAATGAGCAGTTCTTC
-,TRBV19,TRBJ2-5,-,CASSILGETQYF,TGTGCCAGTAGTATCCTTGGCGAGACCCAGTACTTC
-,TRBV30,TRBJ2-7,-,CAWSVWLANYEQYF,TGTGCCTGGAGTGTATGGCTAGCTAACTACGAGCAGTACTTC
few,TRBV30,TRBJ1-4,-,CAFVPPTNEKLFF,TGTGCCTTCGTTCCCCCAACTAATGAAAAACTGTTTTTT
-,TRBV28,TRBJ2-5,TRBD2,CASGGGTSGIEETQYF,TGTGCCAGCGGGGGCGGGACTAGCGGGATTGAAGAGACCCAGTACTTC
-,TRBV5-4,TRBJ2-1,TRBD2,CASSLRGRSGSYNEQFF,TGTGCCAGCAGCTTGAGGGGACGGAGCGGGAGCTACAATGAGCAGTTCTTC
-,TRBV6-1,TRBJ1-2,-,CASSERDYGYTF,TGTGCCAGCAGTGAGCGCGATTATGGCTACACCTTC
-,TRBV29-1,TRBJ1-4,-,CSVGGGPNEKLFF,TGCAGCGTTGGGGGGGGCCCTAATGAAAAACTGTTTTTT
-,TRBV7-2,TRBJ1-5,-,CASSLRGNGNQPQHF,TGTGCCAGCAGCTTACGCGGGAACGGCAATCAGCCCCAGCATTTT
-,TRBV5-5,TRBJ2-1,-,CASTALARDEQFF,TGTGCCAGCACGGCCCTAGCGAGAGATGAGCAGTTCTTC
-,TRBV5-1,TRBJ1-6,TRBD1,CASSLGGQGYNSPLHF,TGCGCCAGCAGCTTGGGGGGACAGGGGTATAATTCACCCCTCCACTTT
few,TRBV7-8,TRBJ2-3,TRBD2,CASSLRSGRAVTDTQYF,TGTGCCAGCAGCTTACGCTCGGGGAGGGCCGTCACAGATACGCAGTATTTT
-,TRBV15,TRBJ2-4,TRBD1,CATSRVTGSLAKNIQYF,TGTGCCACCAGCAGGGTGACAGGGTCTCTAGCCAAAAACATTCAGTACTTC
-,TRBV29-1,TRBJ2-4,TRBD2,CSVTDRGLAGATKNIQYF,TGCAGCGTTACGGACAGAGGACTAGCGGGGGCAACCAAAAACATTCAGTACTTC
-,TRBV30,TRBJ2-2,TRBD1,CAWNRFRGQGASELFF,TGTGCCTGGAATCGGTTCCGGGGACAGGGCGCTTCCGAGCTGTTTTTT
-,TRBV7-9,TRBJ1-6,-,CAGGRDNSPLHF,TGTGCCGGAGGGCGGGATAATTCACCCCTCCACTTT
many,TRBV4-1,TRBJ2-7,-,CASSLDSSYEQYF,TGCGCCAGCAGCCTCGACTCTTCCTACGAGCAGTACTTC
-,TRBV5-1,TRBJ1-5,TRBD1,CASSLGPGQGASNQPQHF,TGCGCCAGCAGCTTGGGGCCGGGACAGGGGGCAAGCAATCAGCCCCAGCATTTT
-,TRBV9,TRBJ2-1,TRBD2,CASSGSGTTGNEQFF,TGTGCCAGCAGCGGATCCGGGACTACCGGCAATGAGCAGTTCTTC
-,TRBV28,TRBJ2-5,TRBD2,CASSFGGEGRKTQYF,TGTGCCAGCAGTTTCGGGGGGGAGGGCAGAAAGACCCAGTACTTC
few,TRBV7-9,TRBJ1-1,TRBD1,CASSLGGTGRGAFF,TGTGCCAGCAGCTTAGGAGGGACAGGCCGGGGGGCTTTCTTT
-,TRBV20-1,TRBJ1-1,-,CSASDRGQGFLNTEAFF,TGCAGTGCTAGTGATAGAGGTCAGGGCTTTCTGAACACTGAAGCTTTCTTT